This T cell receptor beta chain was retrieved from a study of technical replicates of blood from a few donors. Here immunoSEQ multiplex PCR was the method, and the copy in TCRdb shows in-frame clones only, minus some. The profile shows about 67,000 clones, nearly 98% of them singletons. This CDR3 contains 16 residues. V lost 3 bases to trimming and J lost 7 bases; unmatched junction nucleotides: 10. From germline, CDR1 is SGHVS and CDR2 FNYEAQ. The sample comprised T cells isolated from PBMCs. This TCR was recovered from a human donor in good health. The chain has TRBV7-6 and TRBJ2-7, with 12 bases matching TRBD2. CDR3 residues: CASSLTSGSTGIEQYF. The CDR3 region has the DNA TGTGCCAGCAGCTTGACTAGCGGGAGCACCGGAATTGAGCAGTACTTC.